Shown below are 25 T cell receptor beta chains from a single sample sequenced in a study of response to subunit inactivated influenza vaccine. TCRdb processed the RT-PCR reads anew with MiXCR; each CDR3 protein has one entry. The sample yields over 150,000 distinct CDR3 sequences, about 9% seen once. The input for sequencing was non-naive T cells sorted from PBMCs, taken on the day of vaccination. These receptor sequences come from a man over 45 who received an inactivated influenza vaccine.

The J gene is TRBJ2-1, the V gene TRBV5-1, with 12 bases matching TRBD2. J was trimmed by 7 bases and V by 2 bases; bases with no gene match: 4. CDR1 and CDR2 (germline): SGHRS, YFSETQ. CDR3 length equals 15 residues. This CDR3 reads CASSLLAGGDNEQFF. In nucleotides, the CDR3 is TGCGCCAGCAGCTTACTAGCGGGGGGCGATAATGAGCAGTTCTTC.

This clonotype was picked up many times. The rearrangement uses TRBV28 and TRBJ1-1; TRBD1 might be the D (5 bases). The V and J ends lost 3 bases and 1 base respectively, with 12 bases between them. The CDR3 length is 15 residues. Germline loops: CDR1 MDHEN, CDR2 SYDVKM. The CDR3 DNA is TGTGCCAGCAGTTTTTCCCTGGGGGGGAACACTGAAGCTTTCTTT. This translates into CASSFSLGGNTEAFF.

The sample holds many counts of this clonotype. V and J are TRBV15 and TRBJ2-2; 9 bases are a match to TRBD2. The V gene's germline CDR1 is LNHNV and CDR2 YYDKDF (reference sequence). After removal of 0 bases from V and 4 bases from J, the junction contained 6 bases not matched to a gene. The CDR3 covers 17 residues. The CDR3 loop reads CATSREITSGSTGELFF. CDR3 DNA: TGTGCCACCAGCAGAGAAATTACTAGCGGGTCCACCGGGGAGCTGTTTTTT.

This clonotype came up many times. The chain is built from TRBV12-3 or TRBV12-4 and TRBJ1-4; D remains ambiguous. CDR3 length: 14 amino acids. V dropped 3 bases and J dropped 2 bases, with 7 bases sitting between them. The CDR3 bases are TGTGCCAGCAGTTTGTCGGGGACTAATGAAAAACTGTTTTTT. Protein product: CASSLSGTNEKLFF.

This clonotype was found many times. The chain links TRBV4-3 to TRBJ2-3; D ambiguous. CDR1 is LGHNA, CDR2 YSLEER, per germline. V gave up 1 base and J gave up 4 bases, with 6 bases separating them. This CDR3 has 13 amino acids. CDR3 sequence reads: CASSQVGADTQYF. In nucleotides, the CDR3 is TGCGCCAGCAGCCAAGTCGGAGCAGATACGCAGTATTTT.

This chain's CDR3 is CASSTGRRYEQYF. The CDR3 DNA follows: TGTGCCAGCAGCACCGGCCGCCGCTACGAGCAGTACTTC. The V and J genes are TRBV21-1 and TRBJ2-7. TRBV21-1 is a recognized pseudogene. CDR3 length: 13 amino acids.

With respect to this clonotype: This may be a read error, as it is one base from a much larger clone. The chain employs TRBV12-3 or TRBV12-4 and TRBJ2-2; 9 bases fit TRBD2. CDR3 length: 15 amino acids. As DNA, the CDR3 is TGTGCCAGCAGTTTCGAGCGGGGGGTCACCGGGGAGCTGTCTTTT. Translation: CASSFERGVTGELSF.

This chain links TRBV29-1 with TRBJ2-3; 9 nucleotides line up with TRBD2. This CDR3 has 14 residues. V lost 4 bases, J lost 2 bases, and 4 bases stayed unmatched. Germline lookup yields CDR1 SQVTM and CDR2 ANQGSEA. The CDR3 here is CSVGLAAVTDTQYF. For the CDR3, the DNA is TGCAGCGTTGGACTAGCGGCGGTCACAGATACGCAGTATTTT.

This clonotype came up a few times. This chain joins TRBV9 and TRBJ2-7, with 7 bases aligning to TRBD1. The V gene's germline CDR1 is SGDLS and CDR2 YYNGEE. This CDR3 region has 14 residues. The J segment lost 5 bases and the V segment lost 0 bases, leaving 5 bases of the junction unmatched. The CDR3 sequence: CASSVVGTDDEQYF. The CDR3 DNA is TGTGCCAGCAGCGTAGTTGGGACAGACGACGAGCAGTACTTC.

V usage is TRBV20-1 and J usage is TRBJ2-2, with 11 bases lining up with TRBD2. This CDR3 has 19 residues. The germline V gene has CDR1 DFQATT and CDR2 SNEGSKA (reference sequence). Losses at the gene ends were 2 bases for V and 7 bases for J; bases not matched to a gene: 18. The CDR3 sequence is CSARRPLGLAGGPDGELFF. DNA for the CDR3: TGCAGTGCTAGACGGCCCTTGGGGTTAGCGGGAGGGCCTGACGGGGAGCTGTTTTTT.

This clonotype was detected a few times. The V call is TRBV20-1, the J call TRBJ1-1, with D unclear. The CDR3 consists of 13 residues. V lost 5 bases, J lost 3 bases, and 13 bases lay in between. Germline loops: CDR1 DFQATT, CDR2 SNEGSKA (reference sequence). The CDR3 DNA sequence: TGCAGTGCTCCGGGGAGGTCGCACACTGAAGCTTTCTTT. Its translation: CSAPGRSHTEAFF.

This clonotype was seen a few times. The CDR3 sequence: CAWSVIGLRRMGTEAFF. DNA of the CDR3: TGTGCCTGGAGTGTAATAGGGCTCCGTAGGATGGGCACTGAAGCTTTCTTT. The chain recombines TRBV30 with TRBJ1-1; unclear D gene. Germline CDR1 is GTSNPN and CDR2 is SVGIG (reference sequence). The germline V and J ends were trimmed by 0 bases and 4 bases, with 21 bases remaining between them. The CDR3 is 17 residues long.

This clonotype was seen many times. The V and J genes are TRBV10-3 and TRBJ2-3; 9 nucleotides align to TRBD2. The CDR3 is 15 residues long. Trimming took 4 bases from V and 3 from J; bases not matched to a gene: 5. Looked up from germline, CDR1 is ENHRY and CDR2 is SYGVKD. The CDR3 sequence is CAISAGLANTDTQYF. For the CDR3, the DNA is TGTGCCATCAGTGCAGGACTAGCGAATACAGATACGCAGTATTTT.

This clonotype has just a few counts. V and J are TRBV4-3 and TRBJ2-3; D is tentatively TRBD1 or TRBD2 (5 bases each). Germline V gene data show CDR1 as LGHNA and CDR2 as YSLEER. The CDR3 contains 15 residues. The ends were cut back, 0 bases at V and 4 bases at J, with 11 bases in the middle. Written as DNA, the CDR3 is TGCGCCAGCAGCCAAGAGGCAGGGCGGGCAGATACGCAGTATTTT. Protein: CASSQEAGRADTQYF.

This clonotype appeared a few times. V is TRBV6-2 or TRBV6-3 and J is TRBJ2-7; 7 bases align to TRBD2. There are 15 residues in the CDR3. CDR1 and CDR2 (germline): MNHEY, SVGEGT. V shed 4 bases and J 5 bases; nucleotides not matched to a gene: 11. CDR3 coding DNA: TGTGCCAGCAGTTCCCCGGCAGCGGGGACCCACGAGCAGTACTTC. This sequence encodes CASSSPAAGTHEQYF.

The table lists this clonotype with many counts. The chain links TRBV20-1 to TRBJ2-5, with TRBD2 matching 10 bases. The CDR3 spans 14 residues. Germline trimming cut 1 base from V and 4 bases from J; bases unmatched to any gene: 3. From germline, CDR1 is DFQATT and CDR2 SNEGSKA (reference sequence). CDR3 nucleotide sequence: TGCAGTGCTAGAGGGCTAGCGGGAGTAGAGACCCAGTACTTC. This sequence encodes CSARGLAGVETQYF.

This clonotype was seen repeatedly, ten times or more. The chain joins TRBV6-2 or TRBV6-3 to TRBJ2-7, with 9 nucleotides matching TRBD2. The CDR3 consists of 14 residues. The germline gives CDR1 MNHEY, CDR2 SVGEGT. With 2 bases clipped from V and 5 bases from J, the junction kept 4 bases outside the gene matches. The DNA for the CDR3 is TGTGCCAGCAGTTACGGGCGGGAGGGCAACGAGCAGTACTTC. This sequence encodes CASSYGREGNEQYF.

This clonotype was counted only a few times. The chain recombines TRBV29-1 with TRBJ2-1; a weak D match, TRBD2 (6 bases). The CDR3 covers 15 residues. Germline CDR1 reads SQVTM; CDR2 reads ANQGSEA. V was shortened by 2 bases and J by 7 bases, with 18 bases between the two germline ends. The CDR3 loop reads CSVELLAFSFNEQFF. CDR3 sequence (DNA): TGCAGCGTTGAATTACTAGCCTTTTCTTTTAATGAGCAGTTCTTC.

V is TRBV5-1 and J is TRBJ2-1, with TRBD1 as a possible D gene (5 bases). Germline-derived CDR1 and CDR2 are SGHRS and YFSETQ. With 1 base removed from V and 2 bases from J, the gap between germline ends came to 13 bases. The CDR3 covers 16 residues. CDR3 sequence: CASSLRPGPPYNEQFF. The CDR3 DNA sequence: TGCGCCAGCAGCTTGCGTCCAGGGCCACCCTACAATGAGCAGTTCTTC.

The CDR3 DNA sequence: TGTGCCAGTAGTAAAGGGACTAGCGGGAGCTACGAGCAGTACTTC. Protein product: CASSKGTSGSYEQYF. The chain recombines TRBV19 with TRBJ2-7; the match to TRBD2 covers 14 bases. V lost 4 bases and J lost 3; bases outside the gene matches: 2. The CDR3 extends over 15 amino acids. The germline gives CDR1 LNHDA, CDR2 SQIVND (reference sequence).

This clonotype turned up a few times. This rearrangement joins TRBV5-1 to TRBJ2-1; no clear D. The CDR3 extends over 15 amino acids. Looked up from germline, CDR1 is SGHRS and CDR2 is YFSETQ. Trimming pared 0 bases from V and 12 bases from J, leaving 19 bases between. Here the CDR3 reads CASSLELSLPGGQFF. For the CDR3, the DNA is TGCGCCAGCAGCTTGGAGCTGTCGCTACCAGGCGGGCAGTTCTTC.

This clonotype was detected only a few times. The genes are TRBV7-2 and TRBJ2-7, with 11 nucleotides matching TRBD1. Germline CDR1 SGHTA, CDR2 FQGNSA. J gave up 1 base and V 6 bases, and 11 bases lay outside the gene matches. The CDR3 has 17 amino acids. CDR3 in DNA: TGTGCCAGCAGTCACCCCCCCGGGACAGGGGGGTCCTACGAGCAGTACTTC. It yields the protein CASSHPPGTGGSYEQYF.

This clonotype was seen at least ten times. J is TRBJ2-1 and V is TRBV29-1; 8 bases are a match to TRBD1. The CDR3 runs 14 residues. V gave up 7 bases and J gave up 0 bases; unmatched junction bases: 5. Germline V gives CDR1 SQVTM, CDR2 ANQGSEA. This chain's CDR3 is CSESGTGSYNEQFF. CDR3 nucleotide sequence: TGCAGCGAGTCCGGGACAGGCTCCTACAATGAGCAGTTCTTC.

The sample holds a few counts of this clonotype. The chain has TRBV7-2 and TRBJ2-5, with TRBD2 matching over 13 bases. The germline gives CDR1 SGHTA, CDR2 FQGNSA. Trimming cost V 5 bases and J 7 bases; bases outside gene matches: 10. CDR3 length: 16 amino acids. The CDR3: CASSQTSGTSGATQYF. In DNA form, the CDR3 reads TGTGCCAGCAGCCAGACATCCGGGACTAGCGGGGCGACCCAGTACTTC.

This clonotype was seen more than once but under ten times. The rearrangement joins TRBV7-2 to TRBJ2-5; TRBD2 is a possible D gene (5 bases). The CDR3 runs to 14 residues. Germline loops: CDR1 SGHTA, CDR2 FQGNSA. The V and J ends lost 0 bases and 5 bases respectively, with 10 bases between them. CDR3 loop: CASSLAGSVETQYF. The CDR3 coding sequence is TGTGCCAGCAGCTTAGCTGGTAGCGTGGAGACCCAGTACTTC. Full variable domain (outside the CDR3, taken from reference TRBV7-2 and TRBJ2-5): GAGVSQSPSNKVTEKGKDVELRCDPISGHTALYWYRQSLGQGLEFLIYFQGNSAPDKSGLPSDRFSAERTGGSVSTLTIQRTQQEDSAVYLCASSLAGSVETQYFGPGTRLLVL.